The TCR beta chain under discussion was sequenced for a study of CD8+ T cells in alopecia areata. Reverse transcription of extracted RNA yielded cDNA, which provided the sequencing template. TCRdb's copy holds only in-frame clones and misses some; the assay was immunoSEQ multiplex PCR. This sample has roughly 100,000 clones; less than 70% occur once, and the top ten carry about 9%. PBMCs provided sorted CD4+ and CD8+ T cells. As for this clone: Its cognate antigen is unknown.

V dropped 4 bases and J dropped 13 bases, with 20 bases sitting between them. CDR1 is SGHRS and CDR2 is YFSETQ in the germline V gene. The length of the CDR3 is 13 residues. Overall study results and limits: Higher clonality than in normal scalp was seen in lesional scalp, especially alopecia totalis/universalis. Mouse data revealed clearer TCR sharing than patient data did, a gap possibly tied to HLA. Besides other cells, scalp samples also yield sequences of resident alphabeta T cells from normal skin.

V is TRBV5-1 and J is TRBJ1-1; maybe TRBD1 (6 bases). The clonotype originates from a human donor in good health. Sequencing input: CD4+ T cells sorted from blood. CDR3 nucleotides: TGCGCCAGCAGCCATGGGGGCGAAATGATAGGTTTCTTT. Protein product: CASSHGGEMIGFF.